This entry lists 23 T cell receptor beta chains sequenced from one sample in a study of immune characterization of retroperitoneal liposarcoma. MiXCR, run by TCRdb on the PCR reads, gives a single entry per CDR3 protein. The sample lists about 7,300 distinct CDR3 sequences; roughly 28% were seen once. Sequencing was done on a sample of blood. Receptors originate from a male donor with retroperitoneal liposarcoma.

The CDR3 coding sequence is TGTGCCAGCAGCCCCATCCGGGGGACGAACACCGGGGAGCTGTTTTTT. Its translation is CASSPIRGTNTGELFF. The chain couples TRBV14 to TRBJ2-2; a weak D match, TRBD2 (6 bases). The length of the CDR3 is 16 residues. Germline V lookup: CDR1 SGHDN, CDR2 FVKESK. V was clipped by 4 bases and J by 0 bases, with 12 bases between them.

The chain couples TRBV11-2 to TRBJ2-7; D unresolved. This CDR3 has 13 residues. Germline lookup yields CDR1 SGHAT and CDR2 FQNNGV. The ends were cut back, 5 bases at V and 4 bases at J, with 12 bases in the middle. The CDR3 loop is CASSPTLWYEQYF. CDR3 coding DNA: TGTGCCAGCAGCCCGACCCTATGGTACGAGCAGTACTTC.

This chain joins TRBV6-2 or TRBV6-3 and TRBJ2-3; 10 bases line up with TRBD2. J lost 0 bases, V lost 6 bases, and 12 bases had no gene match. This CDR3 has 18 residues. CDR1 is MNHEY and CDR2 is SVGEGT in the germline V gene. DNA for the CDR3: TGTGCCAGCAGGGCATACCCAGGACTAGCGGCGAGCACAGATACGCAGTATTTT. It codes for CASRAYPGLAASTDTQYF.

The rearrangement uses TRBV24-1 and TRBJ2-3; 8 bases align to TRBD2. The J call may be faulty, since TRBJ2-5 better matches the DNA end. Germline V lookup: CDR1 KGHDR, CDR2 SFDVKD. This CDR3 region has 12 residues. The CDR3 nucleotides are TGTGCCACCAGCGGGAGGGGAGAGACCCAGTACTTC. Translating it yields CATSGRGETQYF.

The chain combines TRBV7-2 with TRBJ2-3; TRBD2 is a possible D gene (6 bases). V lost 5 bases, J lost 3 bases, and 15 bases lay in between. CDR1 is SGHTA, CDR2 FQGNSA, per germline. There are 15 residues in the CDR3. As DNA, the CDR3 is TGTGCCAGCAGCCCCGGGCGGGGATTAACAGATACGCAGTATTTT. Residues: CASSPGRGLTDTQYF. Using reference TRBV7-2 and TRBJ2-3 for the parts outside the CDR3, the full variable domain is GAGVSQSPSNKVTEKGKDVELRCDPISGHTALYWYRQSLGQGLEFLIYFQGNSAPDKSGLPSDRFSAERTGGSVSTLTIQRTQQEDSAVYLCASSPGRGLTDTQYFGPGTRLTVL.

Written as DNA, the CDR3 is TGTGCCAGCAGCGACGGACTAGCGGGGGGGGTCACGCCAGATACGCAGTATTTT. Translating gives CASSDGLAGGVTPDTQYF. The chain couples TRBV9 to TRBJ2-3, with 15 bases matching TRBD2. There are 18 residues in the CDR3. With V trimmed by 3 bases and J by 4 bases, 9 bases remained unmatched. CDR1 and CDR2 from the germline V gene are SGDLS and YYNGEE.

The rearrangement uses TRBV6-1 and TRBJ1-1; D unresolved. CDR3 length equals 13 residues. V was pared by 4 bases and J by 1 base, with 7 bases between. Germline V lookup: CDR1 MNHNS, CDR2 SASEGT. CDR3 region: CASSAGWNTEAFF. Here the CDR3 DNA reads TGTGCCAGCAGTGCCGGATGGAACACTGAAGCTTTCTTT.

The chain is built from TRBV12-3 or TRBV12-4 and TRBJ2-5; 7 nucleotides agree with TRBD1. The V segment lost 3 bases and the J segment 4 bases; nucleotides outside the gene matches: 2. The CDR3 is made up of 13 amino acids. The CDR3: CASSFTGVETQYF. DNA of the CDR3: TGTGCCAGCAGTTTCACAGGGGTAGAGACCCAGTACTTC.

The chain uses TRBV6-1 and TRBJ2-1; D not certain. The J call may be wrong; the DNA end is better matched by TRBJ2-7. The CDR3 totals 13 residues. CDR1 is MNHNS and CDR2 is SASEGT in the germline V gene. CDR3: CASSVAVSYEQYF. CDR3 DNA sequence: TGTGCCAGCAGTGTGGCGGTCTCCTACGAGCAGTACTTC.

The V call is TRBV4-1, the J call TRBJ1-4, with 8 bases fitting TRBD1. After removal of 3 bases from V and 8 bases from J, the junction contained 5 bases not matched to a gene. Per the germline V gene, CDR1 is MGHRA and CDR2 is YSYEKL. CDR3 size: 14 residues. DNA of the CDR3: TGCGCCAGCAGCCAGGACAGGGTAGGAGAAAAACTGTTTTTT. This gives the protein CASSQDRVGEKLFF.

This rearrangement joins TRBV3-1 to TRBJ2-4; D is unresolved. The CDR3 has 14 amino acids. Germline lookup yields CDR1 LGHDT and CDR2 YNNKEL (reference sequence). The V gene lost 4 bases and the J gene lost 6 bases, with 13 bases spanning the gap. The CDR3 here is CASSRRRNPNIQYF. In DNA, the CDR3 is TGTGCCAGCAGCCGCAGACGCAATCCAAACATTCAGTACTTC.

This clonotype was picked up a small number of times. The chain carries TRBV10-1 and TRBJ1-1; no firm D call. Trimming left V 11 bases short and J 1 base short, with 8 bases between. The CDR3 contains 11 residues. Germline values: CDR1 WNHNN, CDR2 SYGVQD (reference sequence). CDR3 DNA sequence: TGCGCCCGGAGGCGGAACACTGAAGCTTTCTTT. Translation gives CARRRNTEAFF.

On this clonotype itself: A read error may explain this, as a much larger clone is one base away. CDR3 bases: TGTGCCAGCAGCCACGTTCCTACAGAGCAGTTCTTC. Residues: CASSHVPTEQFF. V and J are TRBV12-3 or TRBV12-4 and TRBJ2-1; the D is unclear. This CDR3 contains 12 residues. Deletions cut 6 bases from V and 10 bases from J, with 13 bases between.

This clonotype was seen once. The gene calls are TRBV4-1 and TRBJ2-1; 8 positions match TRBD2. Germline CDR1 is MGHRA and CDR2 is YSYEKL. CDR3 size: 16 residues. The junction had 7 bases not matched to a gene; V was cut back by 4 bases and J by 2 bases. This CDR3 reads CASSLLTSGTYNEQFF. Written as DNA, the CDR3 is TGCGCCAGCAGCCTCCTAACTAGCGGAACCTACAATGAGCAGTTCTTC.

The chain links TRBV6-1 to TRBJ1-5; D remains ambiguous. CDR1 MNHNS and CDR2 SASEGT come from the germline V gene. This CDR3 contains 11 residues. Trimming left V 2 bases short and J 8 bases short, with 4 bases between. The CDR3 DNA is TGTGCCAGCAGTGAATCCGAGCCCCAGCATTTT. Encoded protein: CASSESEPQHF.

The sample holds one count of this clonotype. The chain is built from TRBV12-3 or TRBV12-4 and TRBJ1-1, with 8 nucleotides matching TRBD1. The CDR3 extends over 13 amino acids. The junction had 2 bases not matched to a gene; V was cut back by 4 bases and J by 4 bases. The DNA of the CDR3 is TGTGCCAGCAGTTGGACAGGGCTCACTGAAGCTTTCTTT. It is translated as CASSWTGLTEAFF.

This clonotype was observed a few times. V gene TRBV27 combines with J gene TRBJ2-5; tentatively, D is TRBD1 (6 bases). The germline gives CDR1 MNHEY, CDR2 SMNVEV (reference sequence). Trimming pared 5 bases from V and 3 bases from J, leaving 10 bases between. This CDR3 is built from 13 residues. For the CDR3, the DNA is TGTGCCAGCAGTCCCCGGACAGAAGAGACCCAGTACTTC. Translating it yields CASSPRTEETQYF.

This clonotype has at least ten counts. The gene calls are TRBV7-2 and TRBJ2-1, with D perhaps TRBD2 (5 bases). CDR1 is SGHTA and CDR2 is FQGNSA in the germline V gene. The CDR3 consists of 11 residues. The ends were cut back, 5 bases at V and 10 bases at J, with 9 bases in the middle. The CDR3 region has the DNA TGTGCCAGCAGCATACCGGGGGAGCAGTTCTTC. It specifies CASSIPGEQFF.

This clonotype showed up just a few times. V usage is TRBV12-3 or TRBV12-4 and J usage is TRBJ2-1; 13 nucleotides line up with TRBD2. This CDR3 contains 16 residues. J gave up 13 bases and V 11 bases, and 20 bases lay outside the gene matches. CDR3 in DNA: TGTGCCCAACCACTACGACTAGCGGGAGGAGGGGAGACCCAGTTCTTC. This gives the protein CAQPLRLAGGGETQFF.

This clonotype was recorded many times. J is TRBJ2-5 and V is TRBV27; D might be TRBD2 (6 bases). V dropped 10 bases and J dropped 4 bases, with 19 bases sitting between them. This CDR3 is 14 amino acids long. Germline V CDR1 and CDR2: MNHEY, SMNVEV (reference sequence). CDR3 nucleotides: TGTGCCACGCGGCGGGGATCGTTTAGAGAGACCCAGTACTTC. It encodes CATRRGSFRETQYF.

The CDR3: CASSLNGRGSEQYF. CDR3 nucleotide sequence: TGTGCCAGCAGTTTAAACGGCCGAGGCAGTGAGCAGTACTTC. This chain joins TRBV12-3 or TRBV12-4 and TRBJ2-1; D call uncertain. Near its end, the DNA agrees better with TRBJ2-7, so the J call may be wrong. The CDR3 extends over 14 amino acids.

This clonotype was seen repeatedly, ten times or more. V is TRBV6-1 and J is TRBJ2-7; D gene ambiguous. Germline loops: CDR1 MNHNS, CDR2 SASEGT. This CDR3 region has 13 residues. Trimming stripped 3 bases from V and 2 bases from J, with 8 bases between. The CDR3 is CASSETPAYEQYF. CDR3 nucleotide sequence: TGTGCCAGCAGTGAGACACCCGCCTACGAGCAGTACTTC.

This clonotype showed up just a few times. This chain uses TRBV6-1 with TRBJ2-5; TRBD1 is a possible D gene (6 bases). Deletions cut 5 bases from V and 11 bases from J, with 30 bases between. The CDR3 is 17 residues long. The V gene's germline CDR1 is MNHNS and CDR2 SASEGT. CDR3 amino acids: CASSPLLGLPGDNEQYF. The CDR3 DNA is TGTGCCAGCAGTCCGCTTTTGGGTTTGCCCGGGGACAATGAGCAGTACTTC.